Below are 11 T cell receptor beta chains sequenced from a single sample in a study of blood T cell repertoires in COVID-19. The assay was immunoSEQ multiplex PCR, and TCRdb's table has in-frame clones only and misses some. The sample holds a few hundred thousand clones, approximately 90% seen once. Sequenced: PBMCs or T cells enriched from blood (not recorded which). Receptor source: a woman between 40 and 55 years old who had recovered from COVID-19.

The chain is built from TRBV7-2 and TRBJ1-6; D is perhaps TRBD1 (5 bases). Germline V gene sequence: CDR1 SGHTA, CDR2 FQGNSA. This CDR3 has 14 residues. V was pared by 5 bases and J by 10 bases, with 15 bases between. In DNA, the CDR3 is TGTGCCAGCAGCCGTGGGGGACTAGAGTCACCCCTCCACTTT. Protein: CASSRGGLESPLHF.

The chain recombines TRBV28 with TRBJ1-3; 9 nucleotides line up with TRBD1. The V gene's germline CDR1 is MDHEN and CDR2 SYDVKM. The CDR3 is made up of 15 amino acids. The ends lost 5 bases at V and 8 bases at J; junction bases unmatched: 10. Here the CDR3 DNA reads TGTGCCAGCAGTCCCCACAGGGGGCGGCCGGACACCATATATTTT. Amino acids: CASSPHRGRPDTIYF. Together with reference TRBV28 and TRBJ1-3, the CDR3 gives the full variable domain: DVKVTQSSRYLVKRTGEKVFLECVQDMDHENMFWYRQDPGLGLRLIYFSYDVKMKEKGDIPEGYSVSREKKERFSLILESASTNQTSMYLCASSPHRGRPDTIYFGEGSWLTVV.

This clone appeared once. The rearrangement links TRBV18 to TRBJ2-3; TRBD1 aligns across 8 bases. Germline CDR1 reads KGHSH; CDR2 reads LQKENI. Germline trimming cut 3 bases from V and 1 base from J; bases unmatched to any gene: 6. CDR3 length: 16 amino acids. The CDR3 DNA follows: TGTGCCAGCTCACCCCCGGACAGGGTTCGCACAGATACGCAGTATTTT. This translates into CASSPPDRVRTDTQYF.

V usage is TRBV2 and J usage is TRBJ2-7; D is possibly TRBD1 (5 bases). Germline-derived CDR1 and CDR2 are SNHLY and FYNNEI. Trimming pared 3 bases from V and 0 bases from J, leaving 12 bases between. The CDR3 runs 15 residues. The CDR3 sequence is CASSEIGVNSYEQYF. The CDR3 DNA sequence: TGTGCCAGCAGTGAGATAGGGGTCAACTCCTACGAGCAGTACTTC.

Only one count was recorded for this clone. The chain combines TRBV7-2 with TRBJ2-5; TRBD2 is a possible D gene (5 bases). The CDR3 spans 14 residues. V lost 3 bases, J lost 3 bases, and 11 bases lay in between. Germline CDR1 reads SGHTA; CDR2 reads FQGNSA. CDR3 sequence reads: CASSFSGLEETQYF. The CDR3 coding sequence is TGTGCCAGCAGCTTTTCAGGACTGGAAGAGACCCAGTACTTC.

This clone has only a few counts. This rearrangement joins TRBV18 to TRBJ1-2, with 8 bases fitting TRBD1. The CDR3 is 12 amino acids. Looked up from germline, CDR1 is KGHSH and CDR2 is LQKENI. With 2 bases clipped from V and 8 bases from J, the junction kept 1 base outside the gene matches. The CDR3 DNA sequence: TGTGCCAGCTCACCAGACAGGGGCGGCTACACCTTC. It translates to CASSPDRGGYTF.

This clone was observed a handful of times. V gene TRBV7-8 combines with J gene TRBJ2-1, with TRBD2 matching 9 bases. Germline V gene sequence: CDR1 SGHVS, CDR2 FQNEAQ. The CDR3 consists of 17 residues. The J segment lost 5 bases and the V segment lost 1 base, leaving 9 bases of the junction unmatched. The CDR3 protein is CASSLGSWTSEDNEQFF. CDR3 in DNA: TGTGCCAGCAGCTTAGGATCTTGGACTAGCGAAGACAATGAGCAGTTCTTC.

The CDR3 bases are TGCAGCGTTGCGGAGACTAGTTTAGAGACCCAGTACTTC. It specifies CSVAETSLETQYF. The chain recombines TRBV29-1 with TRBJ2-5; the D gene is possibly TRBD2 (6 bases). This CDR3 region has 13 residues. CDR1 and CDR2 (germline): SQVTM, ANQGSEA. Trimming removed 4 bases at V and 4 bases at J, with 13 bases between.

The chain has TRBV28 and TRBJ2-5; 10 bases fit TRBD2. Germline CDR1 and CDR2: MDHEN and SYDVKM. J lost 6 bases, V lost 1 base, and 11 bases had no gene match. CDR3 length equals 17 residues. In DNA, the CDR3 is TGTGCCAGCAGTTTATTTCCTAGCGGGAGTGGTGTAAAGACCCAGTACTTC. It codes for CASSLFPSGSGVKTQYF.

V and J are TRBV4-1 and TRBJ2-1, with TRBD1 matching over 7 bases. There are 15 residues in the CDR3. The trim removed 6 bases at V and 13 bases at J, leaving 18 bases unmatched. Per germline, CDR1 MGHRA and CDR2 YSYEKL. The chain's CDR3 is CASSLGQVPNDTQFF. CDR3 sequence (DNA): TGCGCCAGCAGTCTCGGACAGGTCCCGAATGACACACAGTTCTTC.

The V call is TRBV7-9, the J call TRBJ1-2; 9 bases line up with TRBD1. After removal of 1 base from V and 2 bases from J, the junction contained 5 bases not matched to a gene. The CDR3 consists of 16 residues. Per germline, CDR1 SEHNR and CDR2 FQNEAQ (reference sequence). This chain's CDR3 is CASSLGQGVPNYGYTF. CDR3 in DNA: TGTGCCAGCAGCTTAGGACAGGGGGTTCCCAACTATGGCTACACCTTC.